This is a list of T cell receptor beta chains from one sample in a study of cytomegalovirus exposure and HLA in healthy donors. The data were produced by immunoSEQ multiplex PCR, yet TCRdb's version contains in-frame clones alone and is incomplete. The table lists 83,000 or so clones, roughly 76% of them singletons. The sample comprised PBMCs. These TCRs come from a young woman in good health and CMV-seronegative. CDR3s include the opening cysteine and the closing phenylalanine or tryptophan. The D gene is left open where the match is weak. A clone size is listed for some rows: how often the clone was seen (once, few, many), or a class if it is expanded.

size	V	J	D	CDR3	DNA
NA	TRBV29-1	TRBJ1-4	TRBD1	CSVASPDRGDEKLFF	TGCAGCGTTGCCTCCCCGGACAGGGGAGATGAAAAACTGTTTTTT
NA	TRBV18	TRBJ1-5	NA	CASSPTPPRQAQNQPQHF	TGTGCCAGCTCACCTACACCCCCTCGCCAGGCCCAAAATCAGCCCCAGCATTTT
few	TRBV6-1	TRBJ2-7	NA	CASRDLAQTSYEQYF	TGTGCCAGCAGGGATCTAGCGCAGACCTCCTACGAGCAGTACTTC
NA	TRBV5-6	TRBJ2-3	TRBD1	CASSLEDRGTDTQYF	TGTGCCAGCAGCTTGGAAGACAGGGGCACAGATACGCAGTATTTT
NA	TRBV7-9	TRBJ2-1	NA	CASSAPYRDSYNEQFF	TGTGCCAGCAGCGCGCCGTACAGGGATTCCTACAATGAGCAGTTCTTC
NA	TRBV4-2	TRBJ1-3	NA	CASSPTTSGNTIYF	TGTGCCAGCAGCCCGACAACCTCTGGAAACACCATATATTTT
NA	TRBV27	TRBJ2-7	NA	CASKLGVYSYEQYF	TGTGCCAGCAAACTGGGAGTTTACAGCTACGAGCAGTACTTC
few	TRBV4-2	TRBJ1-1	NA	CASSQPDERYDTEAFF	TGTGCCAGCAGCCAGCCCGACGAGAGGTATGACACTGAAGCTTTCTTT
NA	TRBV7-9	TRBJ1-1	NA	CASSAKVGGTEAFF	TGTGCCAGCAGCGCCAAAGTAGGGGGCACTGAAGCTTTCTTT
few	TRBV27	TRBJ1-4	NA	CASRRNEKLFF	TGTGCCAGCAGGAGAAATGAAAAACTGTTTTTT
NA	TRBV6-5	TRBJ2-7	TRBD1	CASSPGTGVYEQYF	TGTGCCAGCAGCCCCGGGACAGGGGTCTACGAGCAGTACTTC
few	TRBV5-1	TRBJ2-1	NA	CASSLDTRGGQFF	TGCGCCAGCAGCTTGGATACCCGGGGAGGGCAGTTCTTC
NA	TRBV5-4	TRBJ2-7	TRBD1	CASSDRVAYEQYF	TGTGCCAGCAGTGACAGGGTGGCGTACGAGCAGTACTTC
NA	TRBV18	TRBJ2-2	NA	CASSPQGGTGELFF	TGTGCCAGCTCACCGCAAGGGGGCACCGGGGAGCTGTTTTTT
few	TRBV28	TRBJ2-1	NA	CASSSNEQFF	TGTGCCAGCAGTTCTAATGAGCAGTTCTTC
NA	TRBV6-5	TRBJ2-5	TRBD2	CASSYSVLAGETQYF	TGTGCCAGCAGTTACTCAGTCCTAGCGGGAGAGACCCAGTACTTC
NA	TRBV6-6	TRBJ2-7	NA	CASSYSGGAQGEQYF	TGTGCCAGCAGTTACTCGGGAGGGGCCCAGGGGGAGCAGTACTTC
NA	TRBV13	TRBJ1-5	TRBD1	CASSLGGQGGWQPQHF	TGTGCCAGCAGCTTAGGAGGACAGGGGGGTTGGCAGCCCCAGCATTTT
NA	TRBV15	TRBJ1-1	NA	CATSRGGLNTEAFF	TGTGCCACCAGCCGCGGGGGATTAAACACTGAAGCTTTCTTT
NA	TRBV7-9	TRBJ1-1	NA	CASSPGTIGMAPLVEAFF	TGTGCCAGCAGCCCAGGGACAATTGGTATGGCCCCGCTCGTTGAAGCTTTCTTT
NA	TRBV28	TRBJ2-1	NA	CASSLFSGVGHNEQFF	TGTGCCAGCAGTTTATTCTCGGGAGTCGGGCACAATGAGCAGTTCTTC
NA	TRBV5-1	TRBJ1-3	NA	CASSFTSSSSGNTIYF	TGCGCCAGCAGCTTTACATCCTCCAGCTCTGGAAACACCATATATTTT
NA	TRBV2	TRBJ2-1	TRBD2	CANTESGGRENYNEQFF	TGTGCCAACACGGAATCCGGCGGGAGGGAGAATTACAATGAGCAGTTCTTC
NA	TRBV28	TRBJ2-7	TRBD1	CASSQSGTGFYEQYF	TGTGCCAGCAGCCAATCCGGGACAGGCTTCTACGAGCAGTACTTC
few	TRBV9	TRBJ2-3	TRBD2	CASSYGLAGSTDTQYF	TGTGCCAGCAGCTACGGACTAGCGGGTAGCACAGATACGCAGTATTTT
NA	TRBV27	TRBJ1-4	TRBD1	CASRRWDGGTGVGKLFF	TGTGCCAGCAGAAGATGGGATGGCGGGACAGGAGTTGGAAAACTGTTTTTT
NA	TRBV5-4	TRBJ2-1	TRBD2	CASSHELAGGDNEQFF	TGTGCCAGCAGCCACGAACTAGCGGGAGGAGACAATGAGCAGTTCTTC
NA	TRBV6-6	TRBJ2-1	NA	CASSYSSYPSDEQFF	TGTGCCAGCAGTTACTCGAGCTATCCTAGTGATGAGCAGTTCTTC
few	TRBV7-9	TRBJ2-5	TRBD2	CASRPSGRKETQYF	TGTGCCAGCAGACCAAGCGGGAGGAAAGAGACCCAGTACTTC
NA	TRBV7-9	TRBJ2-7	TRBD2	CASSFKRKAGGYEQYF	TGTGCCAGCAGTTTCAAACGTAAAGCGGGAGGTTACGAGCAGTACTTC
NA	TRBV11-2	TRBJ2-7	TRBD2	CASSPRSSGSFGEQYF	TGTGCCAGCAGCCCGCGCTCTAGCGGGAGTTTTGGGGAGCAGTACTTC
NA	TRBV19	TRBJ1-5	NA	CASSSAPRGRQPQHF	TGTGCCAGTAGCTCTGCCCCGCGGGGTCGGCAGCCCCAGCATTTT
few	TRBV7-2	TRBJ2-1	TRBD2	CATGTRGYNEQFF	TGTGCCACCGGGACTAGGGGTTACAATGAGCAGTTCTTC
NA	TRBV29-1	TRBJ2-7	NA	CSVDGGPYEQYF	TGCAGCGTTGATGGAGGCCCCTACGAGCAGTACTTC
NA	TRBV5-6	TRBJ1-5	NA	CASSRRGNQPQHF	TGTGCCAGCAGCCGGCGGGGCAATCAGCCCCAGCATTTT
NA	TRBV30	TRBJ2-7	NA	CAWSVGRGPYEQYF	TGTGCCTGGAGTGTTGGCAGGGGCCCCTACGAGCAGTACTTC
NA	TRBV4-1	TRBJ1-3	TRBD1	CASSQSLTGGAANTIYF	TGCGCCAGCAGCCAAAGTCTTACAGGGGGCGCGGCGAACACCATATATTTT
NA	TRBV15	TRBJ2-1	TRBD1	CATSRGDRYNEQFF	TGTGCCACCAGCAGAGGGGACAGATACAATGAGCAGTTCTTC